The 14 T cell receptor beta chains listed next were all sequenced from one sample in a study of blood T cells in healthy people across ages. A sample-barcoded 5' primer and a J-beta primer mix were used in a second PCR of roughly 6 to 11 cycles. MiXCR, applied by TCRdb to the 5' RACE reads, yields one record per CDR3 protein. This table holds approximately 800,000 distinct CDR3 sequences, 25% to 30% found once. The same data also contributed to another study, on T cells of mothers and their children.

The sequencing input was blood. These receptors all come from a boy aged 10-17 years in good health.

This rearrangement joins TRBV19 to TRBJ2-3, with 10 bases that match TRBD2. Trimming cost V 11 bases and J 2 bases; bases outside gene matches: 10. Germline V CDR1 and CDR2: LNHDA, SQIVND (reference sequence). The CDR3 has 15 residues. CDR3 DNA sequence: TGTGCCGGCTCTATCCTAGCGGGGGACACAGATACGCAGTATTTT. This encodes CAGSILAGDTDTQYF.

V gene TRBV9 combines with J gene TRBJ2-5, with 9 bases lining up with TRBD2. V trimming: 2 bases; J trimming: 3 bases; junction bases outside the gene matches: 5. The CDR3 is 15 residues long. From germline, CDR1 is SGDLS and CDR2 YYNGEE. Here the CDR3 reads CASSVSAGGKETQYF. In DNA, the CDR3 is TGTGCCAGCAGCGTTTCAGCGGGGGGAAAAGAGACCCAGTACTTC.

This chain joins TRBV12-3 or TRBV12-4 and TRBJ2-1; 11 nucleotides agree with TRBD2. V dropped 3 bases and J dropped 8; count of bases not matched to a gene: 6. The CDR3 has 15 residues. The CDR3 DNA reads TGTGCCAGCAGTTTTGCTAGCGGGGGGTTCCATGAGCAGTTCTTC. Protein product: CASSFASGGFHEQFF.

The gene calls are TRBV7-3 and TRBJ1-1, with 9 bases matching TRBD1. Germline V gene sequence: CDR1 SGHTA, CDR2 FQGTGA. The CDR3 is 14 amino acids. J lost 5 bases, V lost 5 bases, and 6 bases had no gene match. In nucleotides, the CDR3 is TGTGCCAGCAGCCCGGACAGGGGAGAGACTGAAGCTTTCTTT. As protein: CASSPDRGETEAFF.

The V gene is TRBV12-3 or TRBV12-4, the J gene TRBJ2-5; 7 positions match TRBD1. The J segment lost 5 bases and the V segment lost 4 bases, leaving 13 bases of the junction unmatched. The CDR3 length is 16 residues. CDR3 sequence reads: CASSSVKAGGQETQYF. CDR3 coding DNA: TGTGCCAGCAGTTCGGTTAAGGCAGGGGGTCAGGAGACCCAGTACTTC.

This clonotype was found a few times. A junction end diverges from the germline sequence, so it may reflect a read error. Here the CDR3 reads CASSQEQASYNSPFHF. The CDR3 region has the DNA TGCGCCAGCAGCCAAGAACAGGCCAGTTATAATTCACCCTTCCACTTT. The rearrangement joins TRBV4-1 to TRBJ1-6; D possibly corresponds to TRBD1 (5 bases). The CDR3 loop spans 16 amino acids. CDR1 and CDR2 from the germline V gene are MGHRA and YSYEKL.

In its sample, this clonotype was seen a few times. The CDR3 DNA sequence: TGTGCCAGCAGGACGGGAGACAGGGAGGATTGGGACACTGAAGCTTTCTTT. Its translation: CASRTGDREDWDTEAFF. J is TRBJ1-1 and V is TRBV2; 7 bases fit TRBD1. From germline, CDR1 is SNHLY and CDR2 FYNNEI. Trimming removed 6 bases from V and 3 bases from J; junction bases left unmatched: 16. The CDR3 covers 17 residues.

This chain links TRBV7-8 with TRBJ1-3; D is perhaps TRBD1 (6 bases). CDR1 and CDR2 from the germline V gene are SGHVS and FQNEAQ. V dropped 5 bases and J dropped 0 bases, with 14 bases sitting between them. The CDR3 extends over 16 amino acids. The CDR3 spells CASSPPTGFSGNTIYF. The CDR3 DNA reads as TGTGCCAGCAGCCCACCGACAGGCTTCTCTGGAAACACCATATATTTT.

This clonotype has just a few counts. CDR3 nucleotides: TGCAGTGCTAGGTCGACAGCCAACACTGAAGCTTTCTTT. This translates into CSARSTANTEAFF. The rearrangement joins TRBV20-1 to TRBJ1-1; a weak D match, TRBD1 (5 bases). Germline V lookup: CDR1 DFQATT, CDR2 SNEGSKA (reference sequence). The V end was cut by 3 bases, the J end by 2 bases, with 10 bases between. The CDR3 extends over 13 amino acids.

This clonotype was recorded a few times. CDR3 loop: CSASLREYEQYF. As DNA, the CDR3 is TGCAGTGCTAGCCTCAGGGAATACGAGCAGTACTTC. The chain couples TRBV20-1 to TRBJ2-7; possible D gene TRBD1, 5 bases. V was cut by 3 bases and J by 4 bases, with 10 bases left in between. The V gene's germline CDR1 is DFQATT and CDR2 SNEGSKA (reference sequence). The CDR3 spans 12 residues.

The CDR3 loop reads CASSSPGLPRETQYF. The CDR3 DNA is TGTGCCAGCAGCTCCCCAGGTCTGCCCCGGGAGACCCAGTACTTC. The chain combines TRBV7-8 with TRBJ2-5; D unresolved. Germline assignment: CDR1 SGHVS and CDR2 FQNEAQ. V lost 4 bases and J lost 5, with 17 bases in between. The CDR3 contains 15 residues.

This sequence joins TRBV11-2 and TRBJ2-1, with D possibly matching TRBD2 (7 bases). This CDR3 has 16 amino acids. V lost 4 bases and J 7 bases, leaving 20 bases between the germline ends. Germline V gene data show CDR1 as SGHAT and CDR2 as FQNNGV. The CDR3 sequence: CASSWGWGGPGNEQFF. The CDR3 DNA sequence: TGTGCCAGCAGCTGGGGCTGGGGGGGGCCGGGGAATGAGCAGTTCTTC.

The gene calls are TRBV12-3 or TRBV12-4 and TRBJ1-6; D gene uncertain. The ends were cut back, 6 bases at V and 9 bases at J, with 9 bases in the middle. The CDR3 is 12 amino acids. This CDR3 reads CASRSPTSPLHF. DNA for the CDR3: TGTGCCAGCAGATCCCCCACTTCACCCCTCCACTTT.

Regarding this clonotype: A much larger clone sits a single nucleotide away, making a read error possible. V usage is TRBV7-9 and J usage is TRBJ2-3, with D maybe TRBD2 (6 bases). Germline V gene sequence: CDR1 SEHNR, CDR2 FQNEAQ (reference sequence). CDR3 size: 12 residues. Trimming shortened V by 5 bases and J by 6 bases, and 9 bases separated the two germline ends. The CDR3 here is CASSHRGDTQYF. Written as DNA, the CDR3 is TGTGCCAGCAGCCACCGGGGGGATACGCAGTATTTT.